These 25 T cell receptor beta chains share one sample of origin, sequenced in a study of blood T cell repertoires in COVID-19. Repertoires were generated with immunoSEQ multiplex PCR, while TCRdb's copy carries only in-frame clones and drops some. The table shows about 90,000 clones, with around 87% occurring only once. Input material: peripheral blood. The receptors were gathered from a human donor in a cohort sampled during active COVID-19.

The V gene is TRBV30, the J gene TRBJ2-1; no firm D call. Looked up from germline, CDR1 is GTSNPN and CDR2 is SVGIG (reference sequence). Trimming left V 1 base short and J 8 bases short, with 6 bases between. CDR3 size: 11 residues. CDR3 in amino acids: CAWSGADEQFF. CDR3 bases: TGTGCCTGGAGTGGGGCCGATGAGCAGTTCTTC.

The chain couples TRBV3-1 (or the pseudogene TRBV3-2) to TRBJ2-5; tentative D call: TRBD2 (6 bases). Germline values: CDR1 LGHDT, CDR2 YNNKEL (reference sequence). The ends were cut back, 4 bases at V and 2 bases at J, with 14 bases in the middle. The CDR3 runs 15 residues. In nucleotides, the CDR3 is TGTGCCAGCAGCCGGGACTTGACCCCGCAAGAGACCCAGTACTTC. Its protein product is CASSRDLTPQETQYF.

This clone was detected once. This chain connects TRBV3-1 (or the pseudogene TRBV3-2) to TRBJ1-2, with TRBD1 as a possible D gene (5 bases). The CDR3 consists of 12 residues. V was pared by 5 bases and J by 10 bases, with 14 bases between. Germline values: CDR1 LGHDT, CDR2 YNNKEL (reference sequence). The CDR3 sequence is CASSETRGDYTF. The CDR3 DNA follows: TGTGCCAGCAGCGAAACCCGGGGGGACTACACCTTC.

The chain combines TRBV4-1 with TRBJ2-7; 10 bases align to TRBD1. Trimming took 2 bases from V and 3 from J; bases not matched to a gene: 4. There are 15 residues in the CDR3. CDR1 and CDR2 (germline): MGHRA, YSYEKL. CDR3 in DNA: TGCGCCAGCAGCCAACCGGGACAGGGGAGCTACGAGCAGTACTTC. Its translation is CASSQPGQGSYEQYF.

The chain joins TRBV12-5 to TRBJ2-3; D not resolved. CDR1 and CDR2 from the germline V gene are LGHNT and FRNRAP. Deletions cut 2 bases from V and 0 bases from J, with 6 bases between. This CDR3 comprises 14 residues. The CDR3 loop is CASGLSTSTDTQYF. Written as DNA, the CDR3 is TGTGCTAGTGGTTTGTCTACTAGCACAGATACGCAGTATTTT.

The chain couples TRBV5-4 to TRBJ2-7; 11 bases match TRBD2. The trim removed 4 bases at V and 4 bases at J, leaving 4 bases unmatched. The germline V gene has CDR1 SGHNT and CDR2 YYREEE (reference sequence). The CDR3 loop spans 14 amino acids. The chain's CDR3 is CASSQGTSGYEQYF. CDR3 coding DNA: TGTGCCAGCAGCCAAGGGACTAGCGGATACGAGCAGTACTTC.

The chain is built from TRBV12-3 or TRBV12-4 and TRBJ1-5; D unclear. This CDR3 is 12 amino acids long. V dropped 5 bases and J dropped 11 bases, with 13 bases sitting between them. CDR3 in DNA: TGTGCCAGCAGTCCGGGGTTTCCGTCCCAGCATTTT. It codes for CASSPGFPSQHF.

The chain recombines TRBV7-2 with TRBJ1-2, with D maybe TRBD1 (5 bases). This CDR3 region has 15 residues. V was shortened by 1 base and J by 2 bases, with 11 bases between the two germline ends. Germline lookup yields CDR1 SGHTA and CDR2 FQGNSA. The CDR3 spells CASSLDRSPNYGYTF. The CDR3 region has the DNA TGTGCCAGCAGCTTAGACAGGAGTCCAAACTATGGCTACACCTTC.

The chain is built from TRBV15 and TRBJ2-7; no reliable D call. CDR1 LNHNV and CDR2 YYDKDF come from the germline V gene (reference sequence). There are 16 residues in the CDR3. V dropped 5 bases and J dropped 6 bases, with 23 bases sitting between them. CDR3 sequence reads: CATSFPRLRSATEQYF. CDR3 coding DNA: TGTGCCACCAGCTTCCCCCGACTGCGATCGGCTACCGAGCAGTACTTC.

This sequence joins TRBV5-1 and TRBJ2-1; the D gene is possibly TRBD1 (6 bases). V lost 0 bases and J 2 bases, leaving 6 bases between the germline ends. Germline values: CDR1 SGHRS, CDR2 YFSETQ. CDR3 length equals 14 residues. The CDR3 here is CASSLGGPYNEQFF. The DNA of the CDR3 is TGCGCCAGCAGCTTGGGGGGGCCCTACAATGAGCAGTTCTTC.

V and J are TRBV23-1 and TRBJ2-7; D perhaps matches TRBD2 (5 bases). TRBV23-1 has ORF status, its function being uncertain. There are 15 residues in the CDR3. V was cut by 6 bases and J by 4 bases, with 19 bases left in between. CDR3 amino acids: CASRQTWRRSYEQYF. In nucleotides, the CDR3 is TGCGCCAGCAGACAAACGTGGAGGCGGTCTTACGAGCAGTACTTC.

The chain is built from TRBV27 and TRBJ1-6; 8 nucleotides agree with TRBD1. The CDR3 runs 14 residues. The germline V gene encodes CDR1 MNHEY and CDR2 SMNVEV (reference sequence). The J segment lost 7 bases and the V segment lost 6 bases, leaving 5 bases of the junction unmatched. The CDR3 sequence is CASRSGTGNSPLHF. As DNA, the CDR3 is TGTGCCAGCAGATCCGGGACAGGCAATTCACCCCTCCACTTT.

CDR3: CASSLGAPQDEQYF. The CDR3 nucleotides are TGCGCCAGCAGCTTGGGAGCCCCGCAGGACGAGCAGTACTTC. The V gene is TRBV5-1, the J gene TRBJ2-7; D not resolved. The CDR3 runs to 14 residues. The germline gives CDR1 SGHRS, CDR2 YFSETQ. V lost 0 bases to trimming and J lost 5 bases, with 12 bases between them.

In this sample, this clone turned up once. The chain carries TRBV11-3 and TRBJ2-3; possibly TRBD2 for D (6 bases). The germline gives CDR1 SGHNT, CDR2 YENEEA. CDR3 length: 16 amino acids. Deletions cut 1 base from V and 0 bases from J, with 11 bases between. In DNA, the CDR3 is TGTGCCAGCAGCTTAGGAGGTAGCGGTAGCACAGATACGCAGTATTTT. Translation: CASSLGGSGSTDTQYF.

V and J are TRBV6-5 and TRBJ2-6; D is unclear. Trimming pared 10 bases from V and 0 bases from J, leaving 7 bases between. Germline lookup yields CDR1 MNHEY and CDR2 SVGAGI. CDR3 length: 13 residues. The CDR3, as DNA: TGTGCCACCCGAGGCTCTGGGGCCAACGTCCTGACTTTC. It codes for CATRGSGANVLTF.

The V gene is TRBV28, the J gene TRBJ2-6; 7 positions agree with TRBD1. This CDR3 is built from 15 residues. Germline CDR1 and CDR2: MDHEN and SYDVKM. CDR3 loop: CASMTGQPGANVLTF. The CDR3 DNA follows: TGTGCGTCCATGACAGGGCAACCTGGGGCCAACGTCCTGACTTTC.

V is TRBV3-1 (or the pseudogene TRBV3-2) and J is TRBJ2-2, with 9 bases lining up with TRBD1. The CDR3 runs 16 residues. Per the germline V gene, CDR1 is LGHDT and CDR2 is YNNKEL (reference sequence). V trimming: 1 base; J trimming: 4 bases; junction bases outside the gene matches: 4. The CDR3 loop is CASSQGDRVFTGELFF. DNA for the CDR3: TGTGCCAGCAGCCAAGGGGACAGGGTTTTCACCGGGGAGCTGTTTTTT.

The chain joins TRBV7-2 to TRBJ2-7; D is perhaps TRBD1 (5 bases). The CDR3 consists of 13 residues. V dropped 1 base and J dropped 7 bases, with 11 bases sitting between them. CDR1 is SGHTA, CDR2 FQGNSA, per germline. In DNA form, the CDR3 reads TGTGCCAGCAGCTTAGAAAGGGGTTTTGAGCAGTACTTC. It yields the protein CASSLERGFEQYF.

Here the CDR3 DNA reads TGTGCCAGCTCACCCGGACAGGGGTATCAGCCCCAGCATTTT. Encoded protein: CASSPGQGYQPQHF. This chain connects TRBV18 to TRBJ1-5; 9 nucleotides align to TRBD1. Germline values: CDR1 KGHSH, CDR2 LQKENI. The J segment lost 5 bases and the V segment lost 3 bases, leaving 2 bases of the junction unmatched. There are 14 residues in the CDR3.

The chain has TRBV6-5 and TRBJ1-1; D unclear. V lost 2 bases, J lost 1 base, and 5 bases lay in between. The germline V gene encodes CDR1 MNHEY and CDR2 SVGAGI. The CDR3 runs 13 residues. The CDR3 region is CASSYAANTEAFF. The CDR3 nucleotides read TGTGCCAGCAGTTACGCGGCGAACACTGAAGCTTTCTTT.

The chain carries TRBV19 and TRBJ1-5, with D perhaps TRBD1 (5 bases). This CDR3 has 15 amino acids. Between the trimmed V and J ends, which lost 7 bases and 1 base, there was a span of 14 bases. Looked up from germline, CDR1 is LNHDA and CDR2 is SQIVND (reference sequence). The CDR3 reads CASKGVGGSNQPQHF. The CDR3 nucleotides are TGTGCCAGTAAAGGGGTGGGAGGGAGCAATCAGCCCCAGCATTTT.

V gene TRBV4-1 combines with J gene TRBJ1-4; D possibly corresponds to TRBD1 (5 bases). V was clipped by 4 bases and J by 10 bases, with 16 bases between them. Per the germline V gene, CDR1 is MGHRA and CDR2 is YSYEKL. The CDR3 spans 14 residues. The CDR3 DNA reads TGCGCCAGCAGCCCGGACACAGCGACATTAAAACTGTTTTTT. Its translation: CASSPDTATLKLFF.

This clone has only one observation. J is TRBJ1-3 and V is TRBV10-3, with 7 bases fitting TRBD1. Germline CDR1 and CDR2: ENHRY and SYGVKD. This CDR3 has 16 amino acids. After removal of 5 bases from V and 3 bases from J, the junction contained 10 bases not matched to a gene. The CDR3: CAISPSTGAGGNTIYF. Written as DNA, the CDR3 is TGTGCCATCAGTCCTTCAACAGGGGCCGGTGGAAACACCATATATTTT.

Only a few counts were recorded for this clone. CDR3 DNA sequence: TGTGCCAGCAGCCAAAGCCGCATAGTTTATCAGCCCCAGCATTTT. This gives the protein CASSQSRIVYQPQHF. The chain joins TRBV7-8 to TRBJ1-5; D call uncertain. The V end was cut by 5 bases, the J end by 5 bases, with 16 bases between. CDR1 and CDR2 from the germline V gene are SGHVS and FQNEAQ. The CDR3 totals 15 residues.

The CDR3 spells CASIDGLKSMAQYF. The CDR3 DNA follows: TGTGCCAGCATCGACGGACTGAAATCCATGGCGCAGTATTTT. The rearrangement uses TRBV5-6 and TRBJ2-3; TRBD2 is a possible D gene (5 bases). V was cut by 6 bases and J by 10 bases, with 21 bases left in between. The CDR3 is 14 amino acids. Per germline, CDR1 SGHDT and CDR2 YYEEEE.